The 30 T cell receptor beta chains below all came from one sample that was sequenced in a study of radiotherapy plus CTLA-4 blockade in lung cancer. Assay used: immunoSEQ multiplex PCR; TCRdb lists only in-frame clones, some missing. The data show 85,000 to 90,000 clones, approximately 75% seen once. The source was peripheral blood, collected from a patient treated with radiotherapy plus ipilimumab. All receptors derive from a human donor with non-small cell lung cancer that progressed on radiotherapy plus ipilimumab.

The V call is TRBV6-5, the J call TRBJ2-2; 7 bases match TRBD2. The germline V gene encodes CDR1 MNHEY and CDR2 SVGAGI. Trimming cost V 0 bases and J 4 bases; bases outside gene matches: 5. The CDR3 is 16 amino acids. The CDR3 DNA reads TGTGCCAGCAGTTACTCGGGGCGGGGGATCACCGGGGAGCTGTTTTTT. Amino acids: CASSYSGRGITGELFF.

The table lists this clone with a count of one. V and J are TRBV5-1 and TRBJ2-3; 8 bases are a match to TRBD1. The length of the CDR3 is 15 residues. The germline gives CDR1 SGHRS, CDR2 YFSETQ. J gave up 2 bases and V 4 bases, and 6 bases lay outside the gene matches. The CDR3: CASSITGGSTDTQYF. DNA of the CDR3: TGCGCCAGCAGCATTACAGGGGGTTCCACAGATACGCAGTATTTT.

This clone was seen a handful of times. The CDR3 loop reads CASSFGVSYEQYF. The CDR3 DNA sequence: TGTGCCAGCAGCTTCGGCGTGTCCTACGAGCAGTACTTC. This chain joins TRBV5-6 and TRBJ2-7; D unclear. CDR3 length: 13 amino acids. With 2 bases removed from V and 1 base from J, the gap between germline ends came to 7 bases. Germline-derived CDR1 and CDR2 are SGHDT and YYEEEE.

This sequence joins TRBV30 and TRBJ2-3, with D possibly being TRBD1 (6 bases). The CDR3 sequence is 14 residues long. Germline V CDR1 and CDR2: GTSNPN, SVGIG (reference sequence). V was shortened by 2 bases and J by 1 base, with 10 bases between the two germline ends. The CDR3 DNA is TGTGCCTGGAGTACGGCAGGGGGCACAGATACGCAGTATTTT. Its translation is CAWSTAGGTDTQYF.

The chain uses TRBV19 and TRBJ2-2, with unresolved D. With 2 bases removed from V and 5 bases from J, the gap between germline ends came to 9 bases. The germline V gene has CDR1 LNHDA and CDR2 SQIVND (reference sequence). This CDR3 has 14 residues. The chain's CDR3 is CASSISLGTGELFF. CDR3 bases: TGTGCCAGTAGTATAAGTTTGGGAACCGGGGAGCTGTTTTTT.

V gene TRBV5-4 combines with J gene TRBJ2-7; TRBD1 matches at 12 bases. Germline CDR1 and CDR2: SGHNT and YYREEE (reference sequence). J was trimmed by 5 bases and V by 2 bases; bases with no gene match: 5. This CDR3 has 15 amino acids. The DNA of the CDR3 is TGTGCCAGCAGCTTACCGGGACAGGGGGCGAACGAGCAGTACTTC. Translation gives CASSLPGQGANEQYF.

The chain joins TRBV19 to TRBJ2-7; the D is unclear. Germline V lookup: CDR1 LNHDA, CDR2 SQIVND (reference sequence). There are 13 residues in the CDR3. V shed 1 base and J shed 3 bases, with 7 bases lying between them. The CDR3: CASSIAPGYEQYF. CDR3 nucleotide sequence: TGTGCCAGTAGTATAGCGCCAGGCTACGAGCAGTACTTC.

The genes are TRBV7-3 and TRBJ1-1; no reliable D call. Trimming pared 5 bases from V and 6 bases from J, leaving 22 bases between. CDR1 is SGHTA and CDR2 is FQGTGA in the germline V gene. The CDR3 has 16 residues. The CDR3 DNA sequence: TGTGCCAGCAGCCTAAGGGAAGGGTATGGAAGCGCTGAAGCTTTCTTT. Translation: CASSLREGYGSAEAFF.

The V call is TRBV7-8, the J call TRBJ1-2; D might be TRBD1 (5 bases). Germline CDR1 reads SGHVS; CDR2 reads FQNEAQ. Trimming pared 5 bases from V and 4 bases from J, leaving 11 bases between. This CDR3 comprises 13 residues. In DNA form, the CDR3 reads TGTGCCAGCAGCCGGGACTGGGGCTATGGCTACACCTTC. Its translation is CASSRDWGYGYTF. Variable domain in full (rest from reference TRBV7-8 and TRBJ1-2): GAGVSQSPRYKVAKRGQDVALRCDPISGHVSLFWYQQALGQGPEFLTYFQNEAQLDKSGLPSDRFFAERPEGSVSTLKIQRTQQEDSAVYLCASSRDWGYGYTFGSGTRLTVV.

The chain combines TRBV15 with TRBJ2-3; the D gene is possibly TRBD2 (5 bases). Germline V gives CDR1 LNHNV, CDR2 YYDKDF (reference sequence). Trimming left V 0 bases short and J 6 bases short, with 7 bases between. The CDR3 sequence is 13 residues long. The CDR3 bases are TGTGCCACCAGCAGAGATGCGGGCGATACGCAGTATTTT. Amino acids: CATSRDAGDTQYF.

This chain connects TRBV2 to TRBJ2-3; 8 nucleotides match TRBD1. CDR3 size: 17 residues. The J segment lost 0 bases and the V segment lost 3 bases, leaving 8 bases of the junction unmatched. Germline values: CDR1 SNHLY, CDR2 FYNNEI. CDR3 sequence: CASSETPTGVSTDTQYF. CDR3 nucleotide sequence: TGTGCCAGCAGTGAGACCCCGACAGGGGTGAGCACAGATACGCAGTATTTT.

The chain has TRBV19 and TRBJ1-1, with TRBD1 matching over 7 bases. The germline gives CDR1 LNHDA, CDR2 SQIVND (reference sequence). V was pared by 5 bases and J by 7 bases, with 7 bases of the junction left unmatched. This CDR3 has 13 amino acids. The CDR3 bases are TGTGCCAGTAGTGTCGGACAGGCAAATGAAGCTTTCTTT. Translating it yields CASSVGQANEAFF.

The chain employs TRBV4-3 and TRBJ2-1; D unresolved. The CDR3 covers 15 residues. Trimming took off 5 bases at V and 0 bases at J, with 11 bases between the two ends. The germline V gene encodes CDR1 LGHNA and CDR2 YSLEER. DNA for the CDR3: TGCGCCAGCAGCGACGGCGGAAGCTCCTACAATGAGCAGTTCTTC. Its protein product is CASSDGGSSYNEQFF.

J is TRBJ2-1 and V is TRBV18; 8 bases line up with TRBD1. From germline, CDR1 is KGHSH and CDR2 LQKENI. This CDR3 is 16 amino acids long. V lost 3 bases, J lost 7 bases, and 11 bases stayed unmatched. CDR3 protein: CASSPLGQGKKNEQFF. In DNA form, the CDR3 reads TGTGCCAGCTCACCTCTCGGACAGGGTAAGAAAAATGAGCAGTTCTTC.

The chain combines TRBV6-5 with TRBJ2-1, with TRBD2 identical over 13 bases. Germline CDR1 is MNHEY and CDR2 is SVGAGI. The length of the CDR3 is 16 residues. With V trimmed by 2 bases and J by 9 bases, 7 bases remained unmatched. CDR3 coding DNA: TGTGCCAGCAGTTACGCCACTAGCGGGAGGGCCGCTGAGCAGTTCTTC. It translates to CASSYATSGRAAEQFF.

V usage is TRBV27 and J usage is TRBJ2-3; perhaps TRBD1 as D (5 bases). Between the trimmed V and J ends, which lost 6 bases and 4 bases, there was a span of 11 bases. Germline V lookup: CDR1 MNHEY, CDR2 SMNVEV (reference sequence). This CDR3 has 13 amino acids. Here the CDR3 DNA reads TGTGCCAGCAGCTGGGGCCCTTCAGATACGCAGTATTTT. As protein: CASSWGPSDTQYF.

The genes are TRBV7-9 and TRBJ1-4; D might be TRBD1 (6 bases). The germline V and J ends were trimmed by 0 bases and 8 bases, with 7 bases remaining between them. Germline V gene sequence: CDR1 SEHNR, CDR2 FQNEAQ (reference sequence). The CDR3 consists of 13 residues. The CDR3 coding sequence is TGTGCCAGCAGCTTAGCGGGGGGCGAAAAACTGTTTTTT. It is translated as CASSLAGGEKLFF.

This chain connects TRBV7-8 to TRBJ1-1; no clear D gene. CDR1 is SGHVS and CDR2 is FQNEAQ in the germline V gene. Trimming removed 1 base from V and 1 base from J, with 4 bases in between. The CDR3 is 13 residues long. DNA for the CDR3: TGTGCCAGCAGCTTAGTCCCGAACACTGAAGCTTTCTTT. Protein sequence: CASSLVPNTEAFF.

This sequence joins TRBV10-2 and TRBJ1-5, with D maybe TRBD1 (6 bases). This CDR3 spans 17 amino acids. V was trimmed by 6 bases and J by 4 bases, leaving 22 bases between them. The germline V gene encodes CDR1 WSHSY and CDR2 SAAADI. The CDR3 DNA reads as TGCGCCAGCAGGGAAGACAGGTCGGGGTTGGGAAATCAGCCCCAGCATTTT. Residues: CASREDRSGLGNQPQHF.

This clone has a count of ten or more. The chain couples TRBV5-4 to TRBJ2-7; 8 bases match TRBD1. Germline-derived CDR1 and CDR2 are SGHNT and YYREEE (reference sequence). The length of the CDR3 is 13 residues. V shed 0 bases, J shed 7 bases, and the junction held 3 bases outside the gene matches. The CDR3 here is CASSLGQGTEQYF. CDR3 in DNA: TGTGCCAGCAGCTTGGGACAGGGGACGGAGCAGTACTTC.

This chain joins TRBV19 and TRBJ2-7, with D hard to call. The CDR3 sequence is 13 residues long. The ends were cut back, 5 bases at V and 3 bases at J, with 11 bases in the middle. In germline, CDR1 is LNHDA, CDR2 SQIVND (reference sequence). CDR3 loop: CASSAVLGYEQYF. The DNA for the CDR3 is TGTGCCAGTAGTGCCGTGCTGGGCTACGAGCAGTACTTC.

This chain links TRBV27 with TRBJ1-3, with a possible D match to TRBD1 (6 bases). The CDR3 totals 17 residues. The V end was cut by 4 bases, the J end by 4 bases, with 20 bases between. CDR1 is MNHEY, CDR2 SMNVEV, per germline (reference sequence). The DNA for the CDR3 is TGTGCCAGCAGTTCCTCTACCTGGGGGGCGACGGGAAACACCATATATTTT. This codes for CASSSSTWGATGNTIYF.

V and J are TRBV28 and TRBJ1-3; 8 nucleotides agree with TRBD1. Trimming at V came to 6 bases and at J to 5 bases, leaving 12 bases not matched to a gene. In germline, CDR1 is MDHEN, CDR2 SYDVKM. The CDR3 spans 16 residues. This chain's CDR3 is CASSSTGTGLRNTIYF. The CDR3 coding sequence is TGTGCCAGCAGCTCGACCGGGACAGGTTTGAGAAACACCATATATTTT.

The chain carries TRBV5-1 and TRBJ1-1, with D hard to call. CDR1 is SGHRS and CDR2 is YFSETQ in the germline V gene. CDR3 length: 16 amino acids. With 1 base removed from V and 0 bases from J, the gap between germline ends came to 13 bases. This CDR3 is CASSLKGGSLNTEAFF. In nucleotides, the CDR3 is TGCGCCAGCAGCTTGAAGGGCGGGTCTTTGAACACTGAAGCTTTCTTT.

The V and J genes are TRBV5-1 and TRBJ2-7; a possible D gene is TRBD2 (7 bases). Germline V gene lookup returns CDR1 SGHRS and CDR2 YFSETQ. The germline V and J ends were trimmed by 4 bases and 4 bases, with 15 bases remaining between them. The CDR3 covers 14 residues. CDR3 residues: CASSPGGAGYEQYF. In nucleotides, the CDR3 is TGCGCCAGCAGCCCTGGGGGGGCAGGTTACGAGCAGTACTTC.

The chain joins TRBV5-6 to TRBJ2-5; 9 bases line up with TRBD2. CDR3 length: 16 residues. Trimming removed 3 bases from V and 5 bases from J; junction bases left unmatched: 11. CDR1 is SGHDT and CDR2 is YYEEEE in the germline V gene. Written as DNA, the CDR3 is TGTGCCAGCAGCTCAGAACCCGGGACTAGCTGGGAGACCCAGTACTTC. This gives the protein CASSSEPGTSWETQYF. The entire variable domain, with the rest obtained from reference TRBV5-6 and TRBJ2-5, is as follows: DAGVTQSPTHLIKTRGQQVTLRCSPKSGHDTVSWYQQALGQGPQFIFQYYEEEERQRGNFPDRFSGHQFPNYSSELNVNALLLGDSALYLCASSSEPGTSWETQYFGPGTRLLVL.

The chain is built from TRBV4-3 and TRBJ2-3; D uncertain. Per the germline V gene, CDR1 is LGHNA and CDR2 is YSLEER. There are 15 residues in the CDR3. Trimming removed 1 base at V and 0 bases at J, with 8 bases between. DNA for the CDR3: TGCGCCAGCAGCCAAGGAGGAAAGAGCACAGATACGCAGTATTTT. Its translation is CASSQGGKSTDTQYF.

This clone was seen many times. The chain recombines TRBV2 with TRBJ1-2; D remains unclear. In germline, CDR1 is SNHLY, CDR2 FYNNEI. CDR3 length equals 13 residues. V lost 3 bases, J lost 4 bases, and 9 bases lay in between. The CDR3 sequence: CASSESTVYGYTF. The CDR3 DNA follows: TGTGCCAGCAGTGAGTCAACTGTCTATGGCTACACCTTC.

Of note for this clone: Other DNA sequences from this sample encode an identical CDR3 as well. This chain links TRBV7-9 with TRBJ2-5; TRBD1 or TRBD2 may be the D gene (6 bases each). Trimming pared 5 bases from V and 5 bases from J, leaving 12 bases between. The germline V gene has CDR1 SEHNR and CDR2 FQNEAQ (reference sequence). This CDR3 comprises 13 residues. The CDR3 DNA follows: TGTGCCAGCAGCGGCAGGGGAGGCGAGACCCAGTACTTC. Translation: CASSGRGGETQYF.

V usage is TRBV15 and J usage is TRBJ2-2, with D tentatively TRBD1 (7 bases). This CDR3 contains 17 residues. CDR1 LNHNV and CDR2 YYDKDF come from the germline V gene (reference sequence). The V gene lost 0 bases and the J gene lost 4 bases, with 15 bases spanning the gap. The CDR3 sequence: CATSRDATGRGTGELFF. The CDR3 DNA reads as TGTGCCACCAGCAGAGACGCGACAGGGCGGGGCACCGGGGAGCTGTTTTTT. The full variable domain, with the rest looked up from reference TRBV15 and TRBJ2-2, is DAMVIQNPRYQVTQFGKPVTLSCSQTLNHNVMYWYQQKSSQAPKLLFHYYDKDFNNEADTPDNFQSRRPNTSFCFLDIRSPGLGDTAMYLCATSRDATGRGTGELFFGEGSRLTVL.